This T cell receptor (beta chain) was captured by sequencing in a study of cytomegalovirus exposure and HLA in healthy donors. Findings and limits, study-wide: Generally TCR sequences proved uncommon, though certain public TCRs appeared in numerous donors. The study put 150 or so TCR beta chains on its list as cytomegalovirus-associated. A classifier reportedly called cytomegalovirus status with high sensitivity and specificity.

Remarks on this clone: Its antigen is not known.

Clones were read by immunoSEQ multiplex PCR, and TCRdb kept only the in-frame ones, dropping some. The sample has 200,000 to 250,000 clones, around nine tenths seen once. It was the approximately 120-subject validation cohort, separate from the roughly 700-subject first cohort, to which the donors belonged. Material for sequencing was PBMCs. The sequence derives from a woman in her late teens or twenties in good health and CMV-seronegative.

CDR3 residues: CASSIGQNTGELFF. CDR3 DNA sequence: TGTGCCAGTAGTATAGGGCAGAACACCGGGGAGCTGTTTTTT. V and J are TRBV19 and TRBJ2-2, with unresolved D. Trimming removed 1 base at V and 1 base at J, with 4 bases between. CDR3 length: 14 residues. Germline-derived CDR1 and CDR2 are LNHDA and SQIVND (reference sequence).